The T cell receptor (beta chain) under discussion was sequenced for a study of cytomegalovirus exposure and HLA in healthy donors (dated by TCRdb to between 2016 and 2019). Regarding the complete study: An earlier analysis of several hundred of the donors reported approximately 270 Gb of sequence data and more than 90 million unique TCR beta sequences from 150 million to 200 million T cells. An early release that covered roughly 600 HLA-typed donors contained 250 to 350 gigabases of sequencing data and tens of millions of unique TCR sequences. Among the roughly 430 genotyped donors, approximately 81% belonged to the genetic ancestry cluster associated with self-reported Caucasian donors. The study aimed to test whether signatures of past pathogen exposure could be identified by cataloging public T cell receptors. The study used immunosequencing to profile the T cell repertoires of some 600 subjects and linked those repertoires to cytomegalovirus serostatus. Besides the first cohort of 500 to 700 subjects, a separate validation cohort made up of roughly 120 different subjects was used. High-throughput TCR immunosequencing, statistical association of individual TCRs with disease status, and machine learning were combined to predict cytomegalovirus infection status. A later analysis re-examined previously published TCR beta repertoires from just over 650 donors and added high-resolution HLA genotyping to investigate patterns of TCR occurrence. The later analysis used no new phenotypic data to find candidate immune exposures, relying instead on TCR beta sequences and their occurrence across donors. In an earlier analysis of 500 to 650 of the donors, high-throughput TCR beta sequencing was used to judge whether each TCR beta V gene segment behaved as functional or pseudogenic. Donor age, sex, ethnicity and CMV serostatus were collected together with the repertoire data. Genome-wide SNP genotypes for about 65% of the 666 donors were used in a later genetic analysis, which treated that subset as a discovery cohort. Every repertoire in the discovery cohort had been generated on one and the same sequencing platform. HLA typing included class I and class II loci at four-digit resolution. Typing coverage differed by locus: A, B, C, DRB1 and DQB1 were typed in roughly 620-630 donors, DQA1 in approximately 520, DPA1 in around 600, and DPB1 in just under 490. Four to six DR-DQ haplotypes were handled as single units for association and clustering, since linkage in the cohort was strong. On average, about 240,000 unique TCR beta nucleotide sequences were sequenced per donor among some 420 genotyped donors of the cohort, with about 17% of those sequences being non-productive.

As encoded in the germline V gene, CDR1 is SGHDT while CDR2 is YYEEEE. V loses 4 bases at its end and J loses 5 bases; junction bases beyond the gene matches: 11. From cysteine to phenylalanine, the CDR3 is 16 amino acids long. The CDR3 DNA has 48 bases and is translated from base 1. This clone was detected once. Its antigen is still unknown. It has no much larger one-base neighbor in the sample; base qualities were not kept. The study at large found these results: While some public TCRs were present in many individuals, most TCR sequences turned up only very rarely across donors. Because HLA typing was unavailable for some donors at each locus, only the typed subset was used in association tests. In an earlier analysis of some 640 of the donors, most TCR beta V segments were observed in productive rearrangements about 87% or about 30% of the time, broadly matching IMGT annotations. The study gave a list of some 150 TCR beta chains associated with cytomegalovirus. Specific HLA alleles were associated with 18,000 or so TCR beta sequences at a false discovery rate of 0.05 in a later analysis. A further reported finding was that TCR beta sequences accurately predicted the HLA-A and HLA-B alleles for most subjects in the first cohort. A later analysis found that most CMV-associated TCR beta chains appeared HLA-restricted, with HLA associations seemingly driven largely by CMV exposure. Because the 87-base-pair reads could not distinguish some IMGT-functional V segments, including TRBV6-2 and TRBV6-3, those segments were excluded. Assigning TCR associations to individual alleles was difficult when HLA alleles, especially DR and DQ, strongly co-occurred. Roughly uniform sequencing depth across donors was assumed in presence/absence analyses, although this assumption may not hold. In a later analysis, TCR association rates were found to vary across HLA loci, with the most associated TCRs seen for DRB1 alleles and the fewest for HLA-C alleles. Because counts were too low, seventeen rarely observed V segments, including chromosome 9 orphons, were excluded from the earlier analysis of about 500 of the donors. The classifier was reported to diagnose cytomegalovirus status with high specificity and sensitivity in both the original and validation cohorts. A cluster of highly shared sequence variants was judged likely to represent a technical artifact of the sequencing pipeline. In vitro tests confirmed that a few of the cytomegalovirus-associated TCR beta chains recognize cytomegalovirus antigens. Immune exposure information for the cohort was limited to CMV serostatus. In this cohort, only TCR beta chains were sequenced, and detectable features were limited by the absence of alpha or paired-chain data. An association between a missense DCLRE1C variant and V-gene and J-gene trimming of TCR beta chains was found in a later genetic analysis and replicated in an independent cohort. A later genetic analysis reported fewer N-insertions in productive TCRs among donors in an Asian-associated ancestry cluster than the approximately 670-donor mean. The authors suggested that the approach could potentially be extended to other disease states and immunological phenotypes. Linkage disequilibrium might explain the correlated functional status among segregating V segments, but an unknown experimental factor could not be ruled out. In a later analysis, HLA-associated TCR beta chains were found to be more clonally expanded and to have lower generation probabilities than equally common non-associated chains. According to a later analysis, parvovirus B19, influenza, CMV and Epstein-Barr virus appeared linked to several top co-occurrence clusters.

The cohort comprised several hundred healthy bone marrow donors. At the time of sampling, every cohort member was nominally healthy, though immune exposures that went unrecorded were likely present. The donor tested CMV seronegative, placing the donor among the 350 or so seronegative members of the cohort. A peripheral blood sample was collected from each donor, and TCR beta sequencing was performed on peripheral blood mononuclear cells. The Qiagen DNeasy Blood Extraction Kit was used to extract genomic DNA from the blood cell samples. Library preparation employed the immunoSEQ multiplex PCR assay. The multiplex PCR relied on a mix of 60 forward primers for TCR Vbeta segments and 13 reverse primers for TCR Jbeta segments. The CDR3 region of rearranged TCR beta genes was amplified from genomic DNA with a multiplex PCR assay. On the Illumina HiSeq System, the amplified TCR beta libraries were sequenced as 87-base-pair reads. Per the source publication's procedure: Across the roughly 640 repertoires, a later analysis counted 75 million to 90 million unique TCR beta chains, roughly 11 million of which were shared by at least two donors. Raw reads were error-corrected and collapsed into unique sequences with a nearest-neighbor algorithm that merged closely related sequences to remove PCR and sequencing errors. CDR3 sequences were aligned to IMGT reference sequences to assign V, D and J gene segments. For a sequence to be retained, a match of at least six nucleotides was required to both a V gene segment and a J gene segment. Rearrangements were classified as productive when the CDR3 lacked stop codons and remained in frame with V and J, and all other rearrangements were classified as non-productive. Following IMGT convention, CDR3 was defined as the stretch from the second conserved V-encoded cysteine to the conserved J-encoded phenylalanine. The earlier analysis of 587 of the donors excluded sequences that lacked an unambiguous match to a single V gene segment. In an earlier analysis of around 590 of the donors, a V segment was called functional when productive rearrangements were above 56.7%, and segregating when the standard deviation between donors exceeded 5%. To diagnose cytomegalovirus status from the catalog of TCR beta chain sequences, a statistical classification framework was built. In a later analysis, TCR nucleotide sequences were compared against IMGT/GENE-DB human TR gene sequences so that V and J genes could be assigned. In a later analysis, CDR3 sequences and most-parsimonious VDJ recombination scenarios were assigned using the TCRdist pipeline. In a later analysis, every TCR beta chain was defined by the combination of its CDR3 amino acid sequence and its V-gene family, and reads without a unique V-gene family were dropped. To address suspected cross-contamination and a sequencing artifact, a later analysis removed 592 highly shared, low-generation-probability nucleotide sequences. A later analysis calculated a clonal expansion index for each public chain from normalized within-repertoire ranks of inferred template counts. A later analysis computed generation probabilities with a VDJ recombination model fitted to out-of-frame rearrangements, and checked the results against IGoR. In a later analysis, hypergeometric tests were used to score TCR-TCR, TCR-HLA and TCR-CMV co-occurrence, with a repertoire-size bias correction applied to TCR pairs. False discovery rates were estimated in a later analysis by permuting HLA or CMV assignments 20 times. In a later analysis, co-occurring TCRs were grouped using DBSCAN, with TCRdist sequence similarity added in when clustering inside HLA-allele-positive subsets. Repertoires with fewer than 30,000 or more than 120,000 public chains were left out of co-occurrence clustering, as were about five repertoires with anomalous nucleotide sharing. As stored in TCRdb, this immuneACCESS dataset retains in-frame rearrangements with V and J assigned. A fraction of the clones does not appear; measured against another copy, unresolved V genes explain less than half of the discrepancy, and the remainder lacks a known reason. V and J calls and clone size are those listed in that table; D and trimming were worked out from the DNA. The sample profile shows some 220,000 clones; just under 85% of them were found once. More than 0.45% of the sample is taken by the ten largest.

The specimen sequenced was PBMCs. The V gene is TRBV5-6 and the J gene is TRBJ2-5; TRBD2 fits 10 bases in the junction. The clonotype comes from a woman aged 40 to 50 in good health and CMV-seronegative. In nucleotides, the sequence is TGTGCCAGCAGCCAGGGCAGCGGGGGGGCCTGGGAGACCCAGTACTTC. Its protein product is CASSQGSGGAWETQYF.